This entry lists 12 T cell receptor beta chains sequenced from one sample in a study of T cell clonotyping in hematopoietic cell transplantation. The repertoire was sequenced with immunoSEQ multiplex PCR; TCRdb's copy has only in-frame clones and lacks some. The data show roughly 15,000 clones, roughly 90% seen once. Sequenced: peripheral blood mononuclear cells. Source of these receptors: a man between 50 and 59 years old in good health. Some clones in this sample may be carry-over from other donors' samples.

The chain combines TRBV30 with TRBJ2-7; a weak D match, TRBD2 (6 bases). Germline V CDR1 and CDR2: GTSNPN, SVGIG (reference sequence). V was trimmed by 7 bases and J by 0 bases, leaving 10 bases between them. This CDR3 contains 12 residues. The CDR3 loop is CASRGSSYEQYF. As DNA, the CDR3 is TGTGCCTCGCGGGGCAGCTCCTACGAGCAGTACTTC.

The rearrangement links TRBV4-1 to TRBJ2-2; D is perhaps TRBD1 or TRBD2 (5 bases each). CDR1 is MGHRA, CDR2 YSYEKL, per germline. There are 14 residues in the CDR3. V lost 3 bases and J lost 5, with 10 bases in between. The CDR3 loop reads CASSQGPGTGELFF. The CDR3 nucleotides are TGCGCCAGCAGCCAGGGGCCGGGGACCGGGGAGCTGTTTTTT.

The chain carries TRBV7-9 and TRBJ1-2; D is unclear. Germline V CDR1 and CDR2: SEHNR, FQNEAQ (reference sequence). The V end was cut by 2 bases, the J end by 2 bases, with 6 bases between. There are 13 residues in the CDR3. The CDR3 loop is CASSLQENYGYTF. The CDR3, as DNA: TGTGCCAGCAGCTTACAGGAGAACTATGGCTACACCTTC.

This clone was picked up one time. The V call is TRBV9, the J call TRBJ2-3, with TRBD1 as a possible D gene (5 bases). Per the germline V gene, CDR1 is SGDLS and CDR2 is YYNGEE. The CDR3 is made up of 14 amino acids. Trimming took 0 bases from V and 2 from J, leaving 7 bases between them. CDR3 DNA sequence: TGTGCCAGCAGCGTAGGAGGACACACAGATACGCAGTATTTT. Translated, it gives CASSVGGHTDTQYF.

J is TRBJ1-1 and V is TRBV6-1; no reliable D call. CDR3 size: 13 residues. With 2 bases removed from V and 10 bases from J, the gap between germline ends came to 14 bases. CDR1 and CDR2 from the germline V gene are MNHNS and SASEGT. The DNA for the CDR3 is TGTGCCAGCAGTGAATGGCACGTCGGCGGAGCTTTCTTT. Its translation is CASSEWHVGGAFF.

The V gene is TRBV2, the J gene TRBJ1-5, with no clear D. The germline gives CDR1 SNHLY, CDR2 FYNNEI. The CDR3 totals 14 residues. V was trimmed by 1 base and J by 6 bases, leaving 10 bases between them. The CDR3: CASSEGGRFQPQHF. CDR3 sequence (DNA): TGTGCCAGCAGTGAAGGAGGGCGCTTTCAGCCCCAGCATTTT.

The chain couples TRBV5-1 to TRBJ2-5; D may be TRBD1 or TRBD2 (5 bases each). Trimming removed 1 base at V and 5 bases at J, with 18 bases between. The CDR3 totals 16 residues. Germline V gene data show CDR1 as SGHRS and CDR2 as YFSETQ. DNA of the CDR3: TGCGCCAGCAGCTTGCCCGGGACGGGGCAGTGGGAGACCCAGTACTTC. Translation: CASSLPGTGQWETQYF.

The chain recombines TRBV6-1 with TRBJ2-7; TRBD1 might be the D (6 bases). This CDR3 spans 11 amino acids. V was shortened by 10 bases and J by 10 bases, with 17 bases between the two germline ends. Germline V gene sequence: CDR1 MNHNS, CDR2 SASEGT. In DNA, the CDR3 is TGTGCCACCGCGATAGCACAGGGCCAGTACTTC. This sequence encodes CATAIAQGQYF.

The V and J genes are TRBV9 and TRBJ2-5; TRBD1 agrees at 10 bases. The V gene end was trimmed by 3 bases and the J gene end by 4 bases; junction bases not matched to a gene: 6. The CDR3 totals 15 residues. In germline, CDR1 is SGDLS, CDR2 YYNGEE. CDR3 loop: CASSALTGGGETQYF. CDR3 DNA sequence: TGTGCCAGCAGCGCCTTGACAGGGGGCGGAGAGACCCAGTACTTC.

This clone was picked up one time. The rearrangement uses TRBV10-3 and TRBJ1-3; D gene uncertain. Trimming removed 11 bases from V and 4 bases from J, with 9 bases in between. The CDR3 spans 11 residues. In germline, CDR1 is ENHRY, CDR2 SYGVKD. In DNA, the CDR3 is TGTGCCTCCGCGAGCGGAAACACCATATATTTT. Its protein product is CASASGNTIYF.

The chain has TRBV30 and TRBJ1-2; no clear D gene. There are 16 residues in the CDR3. The germline CDR1 and CDR2 sequences are GTSNPN and SVGIG (reference sequence). V lost 2 bases, J lost 4 bases, and 20 bases lay in between. The CDR3 region has the DNA TGTGCCTGGAGTCGACTAGGTGCCAGCGGGTCCTATGGCTACACCTTC. It specifies CAWSRLGASGSYGYTF.

V gene TRBV5-6 combines with J gene TRBJ2-1; D is undetermined. Trimming left V 4 bases short and J 0 bases short, with 2 bases between. The CDR3 has 12 residues. Germline V lookup: CDR1 SGHDT, CDR2 YYEEEE. The CDR3 here is CASSPSYNEQFF. DNA of the CDR3: TGTGCCAGCAGCCCCTCCTACAATGAGCAGTTCTTC.